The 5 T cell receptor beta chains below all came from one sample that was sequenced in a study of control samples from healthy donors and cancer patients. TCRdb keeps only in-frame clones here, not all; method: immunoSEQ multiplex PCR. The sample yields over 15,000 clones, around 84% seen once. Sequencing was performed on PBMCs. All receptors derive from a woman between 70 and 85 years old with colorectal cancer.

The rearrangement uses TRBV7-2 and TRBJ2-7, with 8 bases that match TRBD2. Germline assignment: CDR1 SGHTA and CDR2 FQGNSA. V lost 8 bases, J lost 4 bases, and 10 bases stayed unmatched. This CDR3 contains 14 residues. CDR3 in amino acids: CASGLGGGLYEQYF. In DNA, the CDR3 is TGTGCCAGCGGTCTCGGCGGGGGGCTTTACGAGCAGTACTTC.

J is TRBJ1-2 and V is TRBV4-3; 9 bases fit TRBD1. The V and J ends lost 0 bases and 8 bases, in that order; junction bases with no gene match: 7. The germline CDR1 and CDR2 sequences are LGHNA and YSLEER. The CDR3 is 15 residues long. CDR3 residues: CASSQDRDRVGGYTF. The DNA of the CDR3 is TGCGCCAGCAGCCAAGACCGGGACAGGGTCGGCGGCTACACCTTC.

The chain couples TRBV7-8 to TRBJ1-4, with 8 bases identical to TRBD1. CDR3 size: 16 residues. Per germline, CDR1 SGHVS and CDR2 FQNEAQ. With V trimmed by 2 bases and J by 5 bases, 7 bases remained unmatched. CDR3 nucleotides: TGTGCCAGCAGCTTATCCCAGGGGGCTGGGAATGAAAAACTGTTTTTT. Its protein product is CASSLSQGAGNEKLFF.

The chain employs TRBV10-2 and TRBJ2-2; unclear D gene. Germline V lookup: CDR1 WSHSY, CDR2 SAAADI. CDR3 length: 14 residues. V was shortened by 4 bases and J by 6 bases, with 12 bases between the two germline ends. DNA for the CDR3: TGCGCCAGCAGTGGTAGTCTGAGAGCCGGGGAGCTGTTTTTT. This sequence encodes CASSGSLRAGELFF.

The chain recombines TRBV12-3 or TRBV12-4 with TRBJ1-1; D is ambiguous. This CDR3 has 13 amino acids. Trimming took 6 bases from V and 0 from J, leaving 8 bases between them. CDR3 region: CASRLRVNTEAFF. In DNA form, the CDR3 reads TGTGCCAGCAGACTTAGAGTGAACACTGAAGCTTTCTTT.